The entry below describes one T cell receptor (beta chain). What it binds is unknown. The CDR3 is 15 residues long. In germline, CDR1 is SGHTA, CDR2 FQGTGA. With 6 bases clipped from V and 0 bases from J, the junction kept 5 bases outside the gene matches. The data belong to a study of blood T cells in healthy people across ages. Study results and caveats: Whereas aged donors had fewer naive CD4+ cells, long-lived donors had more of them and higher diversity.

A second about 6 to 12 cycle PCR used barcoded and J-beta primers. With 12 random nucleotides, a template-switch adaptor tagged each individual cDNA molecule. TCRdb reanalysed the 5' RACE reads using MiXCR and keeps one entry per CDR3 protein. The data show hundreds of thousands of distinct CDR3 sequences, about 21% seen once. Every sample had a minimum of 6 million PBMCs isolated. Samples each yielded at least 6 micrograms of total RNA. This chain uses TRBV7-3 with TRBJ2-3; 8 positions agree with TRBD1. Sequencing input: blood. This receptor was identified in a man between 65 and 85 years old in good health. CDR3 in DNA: TGTGCCAGCAGACGCAGGGGGCAGAGCACAGATACGCAGTATTTT. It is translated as CASRRRGQSTDTQYF.